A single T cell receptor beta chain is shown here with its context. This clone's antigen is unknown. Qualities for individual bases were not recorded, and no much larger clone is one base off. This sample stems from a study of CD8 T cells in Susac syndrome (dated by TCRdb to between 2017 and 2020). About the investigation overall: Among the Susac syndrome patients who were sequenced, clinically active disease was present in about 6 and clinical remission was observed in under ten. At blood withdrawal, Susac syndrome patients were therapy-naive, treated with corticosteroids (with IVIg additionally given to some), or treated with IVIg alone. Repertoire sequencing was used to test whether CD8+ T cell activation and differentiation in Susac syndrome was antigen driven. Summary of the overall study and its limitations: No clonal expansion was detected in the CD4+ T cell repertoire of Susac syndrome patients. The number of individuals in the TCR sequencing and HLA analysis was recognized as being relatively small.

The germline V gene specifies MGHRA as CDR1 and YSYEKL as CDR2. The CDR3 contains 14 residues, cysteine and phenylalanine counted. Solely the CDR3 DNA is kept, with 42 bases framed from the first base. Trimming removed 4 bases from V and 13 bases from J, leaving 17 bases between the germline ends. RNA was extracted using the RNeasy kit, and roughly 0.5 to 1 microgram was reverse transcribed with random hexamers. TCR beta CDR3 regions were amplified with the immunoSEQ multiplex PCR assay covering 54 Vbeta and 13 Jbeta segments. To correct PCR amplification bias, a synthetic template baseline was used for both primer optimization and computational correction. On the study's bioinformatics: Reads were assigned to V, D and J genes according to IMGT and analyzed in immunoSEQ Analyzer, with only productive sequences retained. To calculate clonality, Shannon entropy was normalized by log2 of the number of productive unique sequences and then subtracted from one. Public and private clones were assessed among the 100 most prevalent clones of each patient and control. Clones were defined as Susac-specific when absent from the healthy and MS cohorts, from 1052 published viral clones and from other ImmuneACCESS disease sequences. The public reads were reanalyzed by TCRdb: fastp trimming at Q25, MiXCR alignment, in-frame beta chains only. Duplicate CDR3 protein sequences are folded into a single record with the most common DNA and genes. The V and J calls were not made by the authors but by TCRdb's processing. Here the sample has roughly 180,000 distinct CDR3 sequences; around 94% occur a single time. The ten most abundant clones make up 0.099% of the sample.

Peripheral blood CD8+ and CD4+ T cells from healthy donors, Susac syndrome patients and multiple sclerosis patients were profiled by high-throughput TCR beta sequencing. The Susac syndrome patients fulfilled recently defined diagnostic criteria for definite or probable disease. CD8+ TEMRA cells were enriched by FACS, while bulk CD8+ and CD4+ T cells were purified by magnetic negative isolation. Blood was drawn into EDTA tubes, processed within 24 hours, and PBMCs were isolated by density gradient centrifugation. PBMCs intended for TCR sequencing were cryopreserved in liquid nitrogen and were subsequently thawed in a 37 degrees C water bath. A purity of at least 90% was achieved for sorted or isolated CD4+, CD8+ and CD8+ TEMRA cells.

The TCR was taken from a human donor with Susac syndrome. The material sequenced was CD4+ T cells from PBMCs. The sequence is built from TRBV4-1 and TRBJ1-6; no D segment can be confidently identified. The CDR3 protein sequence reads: CASSPPNPWPPLHF. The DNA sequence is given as TGCGCCAGCAGCCCCCCCAACCCTTGGCCGCCCCTCCACTTT.